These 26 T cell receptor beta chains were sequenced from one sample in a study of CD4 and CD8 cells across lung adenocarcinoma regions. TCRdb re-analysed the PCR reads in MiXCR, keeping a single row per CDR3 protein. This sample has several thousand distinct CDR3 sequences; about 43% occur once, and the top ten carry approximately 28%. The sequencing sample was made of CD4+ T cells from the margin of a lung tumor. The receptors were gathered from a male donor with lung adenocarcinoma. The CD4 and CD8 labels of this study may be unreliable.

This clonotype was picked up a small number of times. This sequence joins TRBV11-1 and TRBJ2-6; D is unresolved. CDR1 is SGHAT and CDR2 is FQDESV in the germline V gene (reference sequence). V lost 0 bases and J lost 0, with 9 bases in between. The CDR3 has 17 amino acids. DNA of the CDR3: TGTGCCAGCAGCTTAGCGGGCGGCTACTCTGGGGCCAACGTCCTGACTTTC. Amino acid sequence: CASSLAGGYSGANVLTF.

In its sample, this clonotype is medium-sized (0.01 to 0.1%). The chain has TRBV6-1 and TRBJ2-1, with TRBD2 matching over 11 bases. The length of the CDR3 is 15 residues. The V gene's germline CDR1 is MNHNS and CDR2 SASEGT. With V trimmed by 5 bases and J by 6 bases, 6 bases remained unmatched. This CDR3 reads CASSTLAGVRNEQFF. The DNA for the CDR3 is TGTGCCAGCAGTACACTAGCGGGAGTCCGCAATGAGCAGTTCTTC.

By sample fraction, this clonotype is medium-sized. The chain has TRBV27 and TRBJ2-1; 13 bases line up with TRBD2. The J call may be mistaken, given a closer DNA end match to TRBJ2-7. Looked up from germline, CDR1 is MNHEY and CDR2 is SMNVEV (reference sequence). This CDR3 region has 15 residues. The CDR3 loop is CASSSRTSGSYEQYF. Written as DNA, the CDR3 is TGTGCCAGCAGTTCGCGGACTAGCGGGAGTTACGAGCAGTACTTC.

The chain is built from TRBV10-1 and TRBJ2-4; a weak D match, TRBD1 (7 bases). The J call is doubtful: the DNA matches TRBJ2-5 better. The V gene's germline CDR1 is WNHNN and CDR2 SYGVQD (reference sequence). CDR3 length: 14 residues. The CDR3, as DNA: TGCGCGGGCCAGGGGGGCGGTGCCAAAAAGACCCAGTACTTC. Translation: CAGQGGGAKKTQYF.

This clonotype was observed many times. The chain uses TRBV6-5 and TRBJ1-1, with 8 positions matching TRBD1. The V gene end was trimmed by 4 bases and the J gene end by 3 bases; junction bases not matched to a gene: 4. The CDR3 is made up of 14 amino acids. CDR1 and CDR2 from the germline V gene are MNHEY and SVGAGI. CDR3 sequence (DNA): TGTGCCAGCAGTTCGGACAGGGCGGACACTGAAGCTTTCTTT. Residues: CASSSDRADTEAFF.

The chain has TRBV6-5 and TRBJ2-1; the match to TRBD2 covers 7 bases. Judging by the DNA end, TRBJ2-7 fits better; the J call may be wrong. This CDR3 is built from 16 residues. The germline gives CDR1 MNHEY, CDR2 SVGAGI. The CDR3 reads CASSYSVGTNSYEQYF. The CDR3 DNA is TGTGCCAGCAGTTACTCGGTAGGGACTAACTCCTACGAGCAGTACTTC.

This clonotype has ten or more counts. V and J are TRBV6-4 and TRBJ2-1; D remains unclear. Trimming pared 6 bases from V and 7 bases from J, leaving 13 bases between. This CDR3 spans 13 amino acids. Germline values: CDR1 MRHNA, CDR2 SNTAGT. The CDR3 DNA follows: TGTGCCAGCAGCCTTGAAGACGGGAATGAGCAGTTCTTC. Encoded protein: CASSLEDGNEQFF.

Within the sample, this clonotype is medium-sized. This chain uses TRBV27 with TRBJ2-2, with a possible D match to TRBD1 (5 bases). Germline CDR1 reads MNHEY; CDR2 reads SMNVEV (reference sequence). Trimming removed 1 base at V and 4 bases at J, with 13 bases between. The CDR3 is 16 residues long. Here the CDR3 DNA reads TGTGCCAGCAGTTTATGGGCAGGGTGGGGCACCGGGGAGCTGTTTTTT. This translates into CASSLWAGWGTGELFF.

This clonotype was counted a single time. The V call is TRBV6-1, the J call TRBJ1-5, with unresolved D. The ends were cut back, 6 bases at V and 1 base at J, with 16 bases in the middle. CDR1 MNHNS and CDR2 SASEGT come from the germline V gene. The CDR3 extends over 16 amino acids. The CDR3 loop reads CASRELLVWSNQPQHF. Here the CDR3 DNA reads TGTGCCAGCAGAGAGCTCCTTGTTTGGAGCAATCAGCCCCAGCATTTT.

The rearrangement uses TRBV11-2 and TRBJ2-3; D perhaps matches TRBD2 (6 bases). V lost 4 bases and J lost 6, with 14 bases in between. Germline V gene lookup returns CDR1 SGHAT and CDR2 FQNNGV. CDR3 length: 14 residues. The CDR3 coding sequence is TGTGCCAGCAGCTCGGGGCAGGGAGGCGATACGCAGTATTTT. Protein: CASSSGQGGDTQYF.

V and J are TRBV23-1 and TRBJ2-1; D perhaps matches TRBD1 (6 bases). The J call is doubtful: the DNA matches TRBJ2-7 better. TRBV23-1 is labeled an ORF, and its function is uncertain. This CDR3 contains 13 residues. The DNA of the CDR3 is TGCGCCAGCAGTCAAGGGACAATCTACGAGCAGTACTTC. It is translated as CASSQGTIYEQYF.

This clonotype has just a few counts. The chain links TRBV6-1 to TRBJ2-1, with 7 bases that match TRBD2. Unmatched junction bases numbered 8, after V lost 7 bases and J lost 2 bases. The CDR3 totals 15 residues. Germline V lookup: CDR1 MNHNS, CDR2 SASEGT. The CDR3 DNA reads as TGTGCCAGCACACTCACGGCGGGAGCCTACAATGAGCAGTTCTTC. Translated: CASTLTAGAYNEQFF.

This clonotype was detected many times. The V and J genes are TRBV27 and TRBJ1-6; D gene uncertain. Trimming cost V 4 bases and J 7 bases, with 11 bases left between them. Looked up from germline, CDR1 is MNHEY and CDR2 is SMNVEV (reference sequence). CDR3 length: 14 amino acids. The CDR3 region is CASSYGQENSPLHF. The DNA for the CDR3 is TGTGCCAGCAGTTATGGGCAGGAGAATTCACCCCTCCACTTT.

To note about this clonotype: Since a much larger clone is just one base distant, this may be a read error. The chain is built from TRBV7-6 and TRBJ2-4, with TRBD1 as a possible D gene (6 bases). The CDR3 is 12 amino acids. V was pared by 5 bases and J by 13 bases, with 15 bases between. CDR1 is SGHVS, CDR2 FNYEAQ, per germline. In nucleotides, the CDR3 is TGTGCCAGCAGCCCCAGGGGTAGTGAGCAGTACTTC. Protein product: CASSPRGSEQYF.

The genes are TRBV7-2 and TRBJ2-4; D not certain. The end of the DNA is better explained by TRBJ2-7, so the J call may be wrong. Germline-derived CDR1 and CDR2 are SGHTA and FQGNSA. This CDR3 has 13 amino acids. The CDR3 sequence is CASSFGDNYEQYF. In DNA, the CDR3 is TGTGCCAGCAGCTTTGGGGATAATTACGAGCAGTACTTC.

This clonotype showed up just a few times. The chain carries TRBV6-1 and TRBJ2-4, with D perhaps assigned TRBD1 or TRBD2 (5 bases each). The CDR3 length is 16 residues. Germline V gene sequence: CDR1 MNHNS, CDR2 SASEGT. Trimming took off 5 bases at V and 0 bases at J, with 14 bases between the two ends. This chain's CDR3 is CASSLGTSLAKNIQYF. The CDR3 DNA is TGTGCCAGCAGTCTCGGGACGTCCTTAGCCAAAAACATTCAGTACTTC.

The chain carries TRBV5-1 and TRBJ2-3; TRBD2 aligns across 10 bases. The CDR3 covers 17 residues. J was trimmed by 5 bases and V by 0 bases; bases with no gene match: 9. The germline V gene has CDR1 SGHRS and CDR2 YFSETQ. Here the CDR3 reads CASSLGSTSGVGDTQYF. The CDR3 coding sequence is TGCGCCAGCAGCTTGGGATCAACTAGCGGGGTAGGAGATACGCAGTATTTT. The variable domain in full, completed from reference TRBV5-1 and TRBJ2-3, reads KAGVTQTPRYLIKTRGQQVTLSCSPISGHRSVSWYQQTPGQGLQFLFEYFSETQRNKGNFPGRFSGRQFSNSRSEMNVSTLELGDSALYLCASSLGSTSGVGDTQYFGPGTRLTVL.

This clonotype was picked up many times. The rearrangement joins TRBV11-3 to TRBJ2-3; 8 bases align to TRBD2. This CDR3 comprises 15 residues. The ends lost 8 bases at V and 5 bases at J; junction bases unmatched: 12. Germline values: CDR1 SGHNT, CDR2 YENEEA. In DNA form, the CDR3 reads TGTGCCAGCCAACGGCGTACTAGCGGCCAAGATACGCAGTATTTT. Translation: CASQRRTSGQDTQYF.

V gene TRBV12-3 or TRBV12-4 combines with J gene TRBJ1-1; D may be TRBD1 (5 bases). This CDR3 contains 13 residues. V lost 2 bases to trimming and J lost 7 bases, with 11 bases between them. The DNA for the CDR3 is TGTGCCAGCAGTTTACAAGGCACAGGTGAAGCTTTCTTT. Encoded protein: CASSLQGTGEAFF.

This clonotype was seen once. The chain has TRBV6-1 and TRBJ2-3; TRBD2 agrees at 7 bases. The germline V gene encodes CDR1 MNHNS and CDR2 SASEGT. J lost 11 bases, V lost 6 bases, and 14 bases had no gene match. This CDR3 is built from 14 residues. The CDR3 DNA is TGTGCCAGCAGGGGGGTGGGAGGGAAAAACATGCAGTATTTT. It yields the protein CASRGVGGKNMQYF.

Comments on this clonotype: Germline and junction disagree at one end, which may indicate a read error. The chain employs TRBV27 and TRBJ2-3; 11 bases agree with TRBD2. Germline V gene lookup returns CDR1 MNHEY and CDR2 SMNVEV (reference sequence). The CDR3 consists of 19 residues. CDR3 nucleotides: TGTGCCAGCAGAGCCACGGGGGTAGCGGGGGGGCCTAGCACAGATACCCAGTATTTT. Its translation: CASRATGVAGGPSTDTQYF.

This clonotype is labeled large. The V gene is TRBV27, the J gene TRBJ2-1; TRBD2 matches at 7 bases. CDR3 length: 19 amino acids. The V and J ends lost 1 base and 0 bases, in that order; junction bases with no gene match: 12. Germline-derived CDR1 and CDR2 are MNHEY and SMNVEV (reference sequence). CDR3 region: CASSLWGLGGVSSYNEQFF. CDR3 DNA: TGTGCCAGCAGTTTATGGGGGTTGGGGGGGGTGAGCTCCTACAATGAGCAGTTCTTC.

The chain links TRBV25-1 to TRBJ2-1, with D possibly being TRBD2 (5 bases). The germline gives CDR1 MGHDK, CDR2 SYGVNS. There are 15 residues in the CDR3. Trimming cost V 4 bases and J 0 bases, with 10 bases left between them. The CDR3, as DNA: TGTGCCAGCAGTGGCGGGTGGAGCTCCTACAATGAGCAGTTCTTC. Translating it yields CASSGGWSSYNEQFF.

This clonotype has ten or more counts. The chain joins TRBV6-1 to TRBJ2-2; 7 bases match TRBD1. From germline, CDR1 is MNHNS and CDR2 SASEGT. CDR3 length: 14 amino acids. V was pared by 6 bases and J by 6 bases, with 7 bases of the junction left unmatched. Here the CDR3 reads CASRDTGEPGELFF. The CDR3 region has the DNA TGTGCCAGCAGGGATACAGGGGAACCCGGGGAGCTGTTTTTT.

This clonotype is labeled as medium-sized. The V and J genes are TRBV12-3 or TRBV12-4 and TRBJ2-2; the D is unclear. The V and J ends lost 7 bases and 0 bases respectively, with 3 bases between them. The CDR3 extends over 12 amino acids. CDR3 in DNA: TGTGCCAGCACGGCGAACACCGGGGAGCTGTTTTTT. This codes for CASTANTGELFF.

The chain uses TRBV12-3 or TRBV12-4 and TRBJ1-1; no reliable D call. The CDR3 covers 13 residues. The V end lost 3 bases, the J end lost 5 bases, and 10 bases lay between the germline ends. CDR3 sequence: CASSLGVETEAFF. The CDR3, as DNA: TGTGCCAGCAGTTTGGGTGTCGAAACTGAAGCTTTCTTT.